These 12 T cell receptor beta chains were all obtained from the same sample, sequenced in a study of blood T cell repertoires in COVID-19. Sequencing used immunoSEQ multiplex PCR; TCRdb keeps in-frame clones, though not all of them. The sample includes 140,000 or so clones, 65% to 85% of them seen just once. Sequencing input: peripheral blood. Source of these receptors: a man aged 30 to 45 with COVID-19, enrolled during active disease.

This sequence joins TRBV15 and TRBJ2-5, with 7 bases lining up with TRBD1. The junction had 4 bases not matched to a gene; V was cut back by 4 bases and J by 5 bases. This CDR3 is 13 amino acids long. Germline V CDR1 and CDR2: LNHNV, YYDKDF (reference sequence). The CDR3 DNA follows: TGTGCCACCAGCAACAGGGGTTGGGAGACCCAGTACTTC. It is translated as CATSNRGWETQYF. The variable domain in full, with the rest retrieved from reference TRBV15 and TRBJ2-5, is DAMVIQNPRYQVTQFGKPVTLSCSQTLNHNVMYWYQQKSSQAPKLLFHYYDKDFNNEADTPDNFQSRRPNTSFCFLDIRSPGLGDTAMYLCATSNRGWETQYFGPGTRLLVL.

This rearrangement joins TRBV11-1 to TRBJ1-1; D may be TRBD1 (6 bases). The ends were cut back, 11 bases at V and 5 bases at J, with 12 bases in the middle. CDR1 is SGHAT, CDR2 FQDESV, per germline (reference sequence). This CDR3 comprises 11 residues. Here the CDR3 DNA reads TGTGCCGCAGGGGCCAGAACTGAAGCTTTCTTT. It yields the protein CAAGARTEAFF.

The J gene is TRBJ1-6, the V gene TRBV19, with no clear D. CDR1 is LNHDA, CDR2 SQIVND, per germline (reference sequence). The CDR3 is 13 residues long. The CDR3 sequence is CATRRGYNSPLHF. CDR3 sequence (DNA): TGTGCGACGCGTCGGGGTTATAATTCACCCCTCCACTTT.

The chain links TRBV7-8 to TRBJ1-1; 7 bases map to TRBD1. The germline V gene encodes CDR1 SGHVS and CDR2 FQNEAQ. V dropped 5 bases and J dropped 6; count of bases not matched to a gene: 12. CDR3 length: 15 amino acids. DNA for the CDR3: TGTGCCAGCAGCATAGAAGGGGGCGTAGGGGCTGAAGCTTTCTTT. Protein: CASSIEGGVGAEAFF.

The chain employs TRBV12-3 or TRBV12-4 and TRBJ1-2, with TRBD1 matching over 7 bases. The CDR3 spans 13 residues. The J segment lost 4 bases and the V segment lost 7 bases, leaving 6 bases of the junction unmatched. CDR3 region: CASNGDRAYGYTF. The CDR3 coding sequence is TGTGCCAGCAACGGAGACAGGGCCTATGGCTACACCTTC.

The J gene is TRBJ2-2, the V gene TRBV9; D possibly corresponds to TRBD2 (5 bases). Deletions cut 8 bases from V and 4 bases from J, with 18 bases between. CDR1 is SGDLS and CDR2 is YYNGEE in the germline V gene. The CDR3 runs to 15 residues. The CDR3 DNA reads TGTGCCAGTGCTCGAGGGCAGTTAGGCACCGGGGAGCTGTTTTTT. Residues: CASARGQLGTGELFF.

V gene TRBV7-6 combines with J gene TRBJ2-3; D is ambiguous. Germline CDR1 and CDR2: SGHVS and FNYEAQ. Trimming pared 1 base from V and 7 bases from J, leaving 9 bases between. CDR3 length: 13 amino acids. CDR3 DNA: TGTGCCAGCAGCTTAGGGGCCTCGAATACGCAGTATTTT. Amino acids: CASSLGASNTQYF.

This chain uses TRBV5-6 with TRBJ1-4; D unresolved. The CDR3 runs 15 residues. The V end lost 0 bases, the J end lost 7 bases, and 13 bases lay between the germline ends. The germline V gene encodes CDR1 SGHDT and CDR2 YYEEEE. Here the CDR3 reads CASSLAGGKGEKLFF. As DNA, the CDR3 is TGTGCCAGCAGCTTGGCCGGAGGTAAGGGTGAAAAACTGTTTTTT.

The rearrangement uses TRBV4-1 and TRBJ1-1; D is unresolved. This CDR3 spans 13 amino acids. Germline-derived CDR1 and CDR2 are MGHRA and YSYEKL. V was trimmed by 3 bases and J by 11 bases, leaving 16 bases between them. CDR3 region: CASSQSNGVWAFF. CDR3 DNA: TGCGCCAGCAGCCAGTCGAACGGGGTTTGGGCTTTCTTT.

This rearrangement joins TRBV15 to TRBJ2-1, with D maybe TRBD2 (6 bases). Trimming shortened V by 0 bases and J by 2 bases, and 11 bases separated the two germline ends. CDR3 length equals 16 residues. Germline loops: CDR1 LNHNV, CDR2 YYDKDF (reference sequence). CDR3 region: CATSRDPWRAYNEQFF. In DNA form, the CDR3 reads TGTGCCACCAGCAGAGATCCGTGGAGGGCCTACAATGAGCAGTTCTTC.

A single count supports this clone. This chain uses TRBV28 with TRBJ1-2; D is uncertain. This CDR3 comprises 11 residues. Germline V gene sequence: CDR1 MDHEN, CDR2 SYDVKM. Deletions cut 7 bases from V and 4 bases from J, with 7 bases between. The CDR3 coding sequence is TGTGCCAGCACAACCGGCTATGGCTACACCTTC. The encoded protein is CASTTGYGYTF.

This sequence joins TRBV6-5 and TRBJ1-1, with TRBD1 matching over 9 bases. V lost 5 bases and J lost 2; bases outside the gene matches: 6. From germline, CDR1 is MNHEY and CDR2 SVGAGI. The CDR3 is 15 amino acids. CDR3 sequence (DNA): TGTGCCAGCAGTCCTGGACAGGGGACCAACACTGAAGCTTTCTTT. This encodes CASSPGQGTNTEAFF.